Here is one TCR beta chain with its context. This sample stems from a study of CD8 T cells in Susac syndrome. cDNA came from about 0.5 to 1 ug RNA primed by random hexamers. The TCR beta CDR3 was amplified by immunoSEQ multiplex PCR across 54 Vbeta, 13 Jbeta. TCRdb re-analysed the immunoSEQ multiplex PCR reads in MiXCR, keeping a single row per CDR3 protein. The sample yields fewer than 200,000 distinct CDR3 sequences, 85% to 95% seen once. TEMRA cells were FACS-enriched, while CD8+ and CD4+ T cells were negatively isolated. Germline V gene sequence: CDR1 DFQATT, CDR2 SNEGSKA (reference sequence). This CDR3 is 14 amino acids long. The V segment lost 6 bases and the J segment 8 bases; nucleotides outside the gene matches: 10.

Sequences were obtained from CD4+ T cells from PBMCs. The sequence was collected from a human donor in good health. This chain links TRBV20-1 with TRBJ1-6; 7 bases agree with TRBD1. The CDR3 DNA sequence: TGCAGTGCCCCGGGACAGCGGGTCGATTCACCCCTCCACTTT. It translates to CSAPGQRVDSPLHF.